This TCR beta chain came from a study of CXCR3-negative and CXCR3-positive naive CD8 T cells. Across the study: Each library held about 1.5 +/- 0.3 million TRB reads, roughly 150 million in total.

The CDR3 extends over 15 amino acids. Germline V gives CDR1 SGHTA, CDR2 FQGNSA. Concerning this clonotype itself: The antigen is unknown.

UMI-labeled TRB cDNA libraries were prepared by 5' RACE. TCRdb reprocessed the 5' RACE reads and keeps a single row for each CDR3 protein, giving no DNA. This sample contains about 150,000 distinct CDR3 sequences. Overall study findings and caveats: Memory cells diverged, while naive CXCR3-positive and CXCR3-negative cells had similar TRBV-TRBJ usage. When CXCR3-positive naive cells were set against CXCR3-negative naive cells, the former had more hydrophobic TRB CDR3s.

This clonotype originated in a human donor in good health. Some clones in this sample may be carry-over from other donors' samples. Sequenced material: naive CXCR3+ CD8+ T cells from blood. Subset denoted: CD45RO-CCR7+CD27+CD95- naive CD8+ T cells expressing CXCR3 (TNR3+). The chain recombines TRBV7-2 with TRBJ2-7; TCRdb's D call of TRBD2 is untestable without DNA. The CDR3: CASSFWTSGTYEQYF.